These 23 T cell receptor beta chains were sequenced from one sample in a study of T-cell reconstitution after alpha-beta-depleted transplantation in children. The TCRbeta library was prepared with unique molecular identifiers. TCRdb re-called the PCR reads with MiXCR, one entry per CDR3 protein. The sample lists around 680,000 distinct CDR3 sequences; roughly 15% were seen once. The source material was PBMCs from the stem cell graft donor, sampled from the stem cell graft. These receptors were collected from a human donor who donated a stem cell graft to a child with acute myeloid leukemia.

This clonotype was recorded many times. The chain links TRBV29-1 to TRBJ2-1; D not certain. V shed 6 bases and J shed 12 bases, with 21 bases lying between them. Looked up from germline, CDR1 is SQVTM and CDR2 is ANQGSEA. The CDR3 length is 13 residues. CDR3 nucleotide sequence: TGCAGCGTCCTGGGCCTAACAATGAGTTGGCAGTTCTTC. It codes for CSVLGLTMSWQFF.

A few counts support this clonotype. This sequence joins TRBV7-9 and TRBJ2-7, with 7 bases aligning to TRBD1. Trimming at V came to 5 bases and at J to 1 base, leaving 5 bases not matched to a gene. The CDR3 totals 14 residues. Germline V gene lookup returns CDR1 SEHNR and CDR2 FQNEAQ (reference sequence). The CDR3 sequence is CASSTRDRSYEQYV. CDR3 in DNA: TGTGCCAGCAGCACCCGGGACAGATCCTACGAGCAGTACGTC.

This clonotype was found many times. The chain employs TRBV20-1 and TRBJ2-1; D unresolved. Germline assignment: CDR1 DFQATT and CDR2 SNEGSKA (reference sequence). Trimming took 1 base from V and 4 from J, leaving 5 bases between them. This CDR3 contains 12 residues. The chain's CDR3 is CSARVQYNEQFF. CDR3 nucleotides: TGCAGTGCTAGAGTACAGTACAATGAGCAGTTCTTC.

This clonotype has a count of ten or more. This sequence joins TRBV20-1 and TRBJ2-1; the D call may be TRBD1 or TRBD2 (5 bases each). This CDR3 is 14 amino acids long. V dropped 4 bases and J dropped 7 bases, with 17 bases sitting between them. Germline CDR1 and CDR2: DFQATT and SNEGSKA (reference sequence). The CDR3 spells CSANRDRYPNEQFF. For the CDR3, the DNA is TGCAGTGCTAACCGGGACCGCTACCCGAATGAGCAGTTCTTC.

At least ten counts were recorded for this clonotype. V gene TRBV6-5 combines with J gene TRBJ2-2; 9 positions agree with TRBD1. The germline gives CDR1 MNHEY, CDR2 SVGAGI. The length of the CDR3 is 14 residues. Germline trimming cut 4 bases from V and 5 bases from J; bases unmatched to any gene: 2. The CDR3 loop reads CASSWDRDTGELFF. CDR3 sequence (DNA): TGTGCCAGCAGTTGGGACAGGGATACCGGGGAGCTGTTTTTT.

The rearrangement links TRBV11-2 to TRBJ2-7; 11 bases match TRBD1. Per the germline V gene, CDR1 is SGHAT and CDR2 is FQNNGV. The length of the CDR3 is 14 residues. V lost 4 bases and J lost 3; bases outside the gene matches: 2. This CDR3 is CASSSGTGGYEQYV. The CDR3 coding sequence is TGTGCCAGCAGCTCCGGGACAGGGGGCTACGAGCAGTACGTC.

Many counts were recorded for this clonotype. V gene TRBV7-2 combines with J gene TRBJ1-2; TRBD1 matches 9 bases. The J segment lost 8 bases and the V segment lost 5 bases, leaving 12 bases of the junction unmatched. Germline V gene lookup returns CDR1 SGHTA and CDR2 FQGNSA. CDR3 size: 15 residues. The CDR3 coding sequence is TGTGCCAGCAGCCCAGGACAGGGGTTACTGGGGGGCTACACCTTC. As protein: CASSPGQGLLGGYTF.

This clonotype was recorded at least ten times. The gene calls are TRBV20-1 and TRBJ1-6; 7 positions match TRBD1. Trimming took 3 bases from V and 7 from J; bases not matched to a gene: 9. CDR1 and CDR2 from the germline V gene are DFQATT and SNEGSKA (reference sequence). The CDR3 contains 15 residues. The CDR3 region is CSARLGGVGNSPLHF. In DNA form, the CDR3 reads TGCAGTGCTAGGTTAGGGGGCGTGGGGAATTCACCCCTCCACTTT.

This clonotype was picked up a small number of times. This chain joins TRBV6-6 and TRBJ2-7; D is unclear. Trimming took 3 bases from V and 6 from J, leaving 9 bases between them. This CDR3 region has 12 residues. The V gene's germline CDR1 is MNHNY and CDR2 SVGAGI (reference sequence). CDR3 amino acids: CASSYHFCEQYF. The CDR3 nucleotides are TGTGCCAGCAGTTATCATTTTTGCGAGCAGTACTTC.

This clonotype was detected ten times or more. The rearrangement links TRBV30 to TRBJ2-5; no clear D gene. CDR1 is GTSNPN and CDR2 is SVGIG in the germline V gene (reference sequence). The CDR3 runs to 10 residues. V lost 3 bases to trimming and J lost 4 bases, with 3 bases between them. The CDR3, as DNA: TGTGCCTGGAGAGGAGAGACCCAGTACTTC. This translates into CAWRGETQYF.

This clonotype came up once. Here the CDR3 reads CASSPGTDCEQYV. The CDR3 region has the DNA TGTGCCAGCAGCCCGGGGACAGACTGCGAGCAGTACGTC. The V call is TRBV13, the J call TRBJ2-7, with 7 bases lining up with TRBD1. J was trimmed by 6 bases and V by 5 bases; bases with no gene match: 7. Germline CDR1 reads PRHDT; CDR2 reads FYEKMQ (reference sequence). CDR3 size: 13 residues.

The V call is TRBV7-2, the J call TRBJ1-3; no firm D call. This CDR3 comprises 13 residues. V was trimmed by 5 bases and J by 4 bases, leaving 9 bases between them. In germline, CDR1 is SGHTA, CDR2 FQGNSA. CDR3 amino acids: CASSPVQGNTIYF. The CDR3 bases are TGTGCCAGCAGCCCGGTTCAGGGAAACACCATATATTTT.

This rearrangement joins TRBV10-3 to TRBJ1-1, with no clear D. There are 15 residues in the CDR3. Between the trimmed V and J ends, which lost 5 bases and 1 base, there was a span of 14 bases. The germline V gene has CDR1 ENHRY and CDR2 SYGVKD. Written as DNA, the CDR3 is TGTGCCATCAGTCTCTCCACGGAGGGGAACACTGAAGCTTTCTTT. Amino acids: CAISLSTEGNTEAFF.

This clonotype was seen ten or more times. The V gene is TRBV7-9, the J gene TRBJ2-5, with 8 bases identical to TRBD1. Germline lookup yields CDR1 SEHNR and CDR2 FQNEAQ (reference sequence). The CDR3 consists of 14 residues. V was clipped by 4 bases and J by 3 bases; unmatched bases: 4. CDR3 coding DNA: TGTGCCAGCAGCTCCGACAGGGGCGAAGAGACCCAGTACTTC. This gives the protein CASSSDRGEETQYF.

On this clonotype itself: A much larger clone is a single base away; this may be a read error. The chain carries TRBV7-9 and TRBJ1-1; 7 bases are a match to TRBD1. Germline V gene lookup returns CDR1 SEHNR and CDR2 FQNEAQ (reference sequence). This CDR3 has 15 residues. Here the CDR3 reads CASSLQTGPNSEAFF. The CDR3 nucleotides are TGTGCCAGCAGCTTACAGACAGGGCCGAACAGTGAAGCTTTCTTT.

This clonotype was picked up one time. V usage is TRBV7-9 and J usage is TRBJ2-7; tentatively, D is TRBD2 (5 bases). Germline V gives CDR1 SEHNR, CDR2 FQNEAQ (reference sequence). The V gene lost 5 bases and the J gene lost 6 bases, with 17 bases spanning the gap. The CDR3 runs to 14 residues. CDR3: CASSPDPGGREQYF. CDR3 sequence (DNA): TGTGCCAGCAGCCCGGACCCAGGAGGACGCGAGCAGTACTTC.

This clonotype was seen only a few times. The V gene is TRBV9, the J gene TRBJ2-1; possibly TRBD1 or TRBD2 for D (6 bases each). Trimming left V 0 bases short and J 6 bases short, with 13 bases between. CDR3 length: 15 residues. Germline V lookup: CDR1 SGDLS, CDR2 YYNGEE. The CDR3 region has the DNA TGTGCCAGCAGCGTAGCGGAGGGGGTAATCAATGAGCAGTTCTTC. This translates into CASSVAEGVINEQFF.

The chain joins TRBV5-6 to TRBJ2-5; 12 bases fit TRBD1. V shed 2 bases, J shed 4 bases, and the junction held 9 bases outside the gene matches. Looked up from germline, CDR1 is SGHDT and CDR2 is YYEEEE. The CDR3 runs to 17 residues. CDR3 loop: CASSLPPGTGGAETQYF. In nucleotides, the CDR3 is TGTGCCAGCAGCTTACCCCCCGGGACAGGGGGCGCAGAGACCCAGTACTTC.

This clonotype was seen a handful of times. This chain links TRBV13 with TRBJ2-2; D is uncertain. The ends were cut back, 2 bases at V and 7 bases at J, with 11 bases in the middle. The V gene's germline CDR1 is PRHDT and CDR2 FYEKMQ (reference sequence). This CDR3 region has 14 residues. The CDR3 DNA is TGTGCCAGCAGCTTACGGCAGGATGGCGGGGAGCTGTTTTTT. Translation gives CASSLRQDGGELFF.

This clonotype was seen ten or more times. The chain couples TRBV20-1 to TRBJ1-5; TRBD1 might be the D (6 bases). The CDR3 totals 14 residues. Trimming removed 1 base at V and 7 bases at J, with 14 bases between. Germline CDR1 reads DFQATT; CDR2 reads SNEGSKA (reference sequence). In DNA form, the CDR3 reads TGCAGTGCTAGAGTAGGACAGCCCCGGCAGCCCCAGCATTTT. Translation: CSARVGQPRQPQHF.

This clonotype appeared many times. J is TRBJ2-1 and V is TRBV12-3 or TRBV12-4; 7 bases are a match to TRBD1. This CDR3 region has 12 residues. J gave up 10 bases and V 5 bases, and 5 bases lay outside the gene matches. CDR3 sequence: CASSPRDSEQFF. In DNA form, the CDR3 reads TGTGCCAGCAGTCCCCGGGACAGCGAGCAGTTCTTC.

A few counts support this clonotype. The chain combines TRBV27 with TRBJ2-1; TRBD1 is a possible D gene (6 bases). Germline loops: CDR1 MNHEY, CDR2 SMNVEV (reference sequence). The V gene lost 2 bases and the J gene lost 5 bases, with 10 bases spanning the gap. This CDR3 is built from 14 residues. CDR3: CASSLLDRHNEQFF. CDR3 bases: TGTGCCAGCAGTTTACTGGACAGACACAATGAGCAGTTCTTC.

This clonotype was seen more than once but under ten times. The chain is built from TRBV7-9 and TRBJ2-3; D may be TRBD2 (6 bases). CDR3 length equals 13 residues. Germline-derived CDR1 and CDR2 are SEHNR and FQNEAQ (reference sequence). Here the CDR3 reads CAARTTSTDTQYF. CDR3 DNA: TGTGCGGCGAGGACTACCTCCACAGATACGCAGTATTTT.